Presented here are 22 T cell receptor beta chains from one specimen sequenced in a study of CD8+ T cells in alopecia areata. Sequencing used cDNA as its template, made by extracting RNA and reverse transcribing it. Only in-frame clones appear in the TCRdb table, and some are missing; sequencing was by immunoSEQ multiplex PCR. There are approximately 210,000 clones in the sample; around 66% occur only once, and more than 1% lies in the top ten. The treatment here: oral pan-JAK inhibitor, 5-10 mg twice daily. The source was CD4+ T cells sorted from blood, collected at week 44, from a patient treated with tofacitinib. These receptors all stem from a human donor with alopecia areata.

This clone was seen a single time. DNA for the CDR3: TGTGCCAGCAGCCCTGACAAGAACTACGAGCAGTACTTC. Residues: CASSPDKNYEQYF. The V gene is TRBV25-1, the J gene TRBJ2-7, with unresolved D. Trimming cost V 6 bases and J 3 bases, with 12 bases left between them. The CDR3 runs to 13 residues. Germline CDR1 reads MGHDK; CDR2 reads SYGVNS.

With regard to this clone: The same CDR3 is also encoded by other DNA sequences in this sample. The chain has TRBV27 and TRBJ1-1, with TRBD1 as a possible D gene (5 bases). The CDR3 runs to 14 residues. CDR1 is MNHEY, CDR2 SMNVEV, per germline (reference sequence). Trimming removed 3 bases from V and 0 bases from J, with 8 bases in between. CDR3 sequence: CASSFEGLNTEAFF. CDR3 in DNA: TGTGCCAGCAGTTTTGAGGGGTTGAACACTGAAGCTTTCTTT.

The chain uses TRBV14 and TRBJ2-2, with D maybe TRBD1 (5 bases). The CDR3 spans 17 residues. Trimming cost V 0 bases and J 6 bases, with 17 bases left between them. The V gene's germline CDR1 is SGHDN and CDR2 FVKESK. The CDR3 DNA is TGTGCCAGCAGCCAAGATCTTCGCGCAGGGTGGGCCGGGGAGCTGTTTTTT. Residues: CASSQDLRAGWAGELFF.

The CDR3 here is CASSQLGPQETQYF. For the CDR3, the DNA is TGTGCCAGCAGCCAACTCGGGCCTCAAGAGACCCAGTACTTC. The genes are TRBV14 and TRBJ2-5; D call uncertain. This CDR3 has 14 residues. Trimming left V 2 bases short and J 2 bases short, with 9 bases between. Per the germline V gene, CDR1 is SGHDN and CDR2 is FVKESK.

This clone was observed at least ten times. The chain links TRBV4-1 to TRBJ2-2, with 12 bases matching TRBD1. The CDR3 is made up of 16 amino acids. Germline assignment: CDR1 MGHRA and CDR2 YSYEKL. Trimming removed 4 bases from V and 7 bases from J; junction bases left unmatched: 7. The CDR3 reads CASSLGDRGLRGELFF. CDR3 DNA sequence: TGCGCCAGCAGCCTAGGGGACAGGGGGCTTCGCGGGGAGCTGTTTTTT.

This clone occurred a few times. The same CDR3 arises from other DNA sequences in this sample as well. CDR3 amino acids: CSGLNTEAFF. The CDR3 coding sequence is TGCAGCGGGTTGAACACTGAAGCTTTCTTT. V and J are TRBV29-1 and TRBJ1-1; unclear D gene. The CDR3 totals 10 residues. Germline CDR1 and CDR2: SQVTM and ANQGSEA. V gave up 7 bases and J gave up 0 bases, with 3 bases separating them.

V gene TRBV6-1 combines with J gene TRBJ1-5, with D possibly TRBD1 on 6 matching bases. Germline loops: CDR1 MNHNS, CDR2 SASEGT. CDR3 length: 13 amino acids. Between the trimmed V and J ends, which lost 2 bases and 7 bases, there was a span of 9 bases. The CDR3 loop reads CASSEQGPQPQHF. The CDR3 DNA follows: TGTGCCAGCAGTGAACAGGGGCCCCAGCCCCAGCATTTT.

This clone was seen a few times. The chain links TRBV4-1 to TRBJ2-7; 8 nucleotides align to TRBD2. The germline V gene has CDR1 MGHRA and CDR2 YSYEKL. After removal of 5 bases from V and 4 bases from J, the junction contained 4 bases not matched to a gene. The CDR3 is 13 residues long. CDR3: CASSKAGVYEQYF. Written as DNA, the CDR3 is TGCGCCAGCAGCAAAGCGGGAGTTTACGAGCAGTACTTC.

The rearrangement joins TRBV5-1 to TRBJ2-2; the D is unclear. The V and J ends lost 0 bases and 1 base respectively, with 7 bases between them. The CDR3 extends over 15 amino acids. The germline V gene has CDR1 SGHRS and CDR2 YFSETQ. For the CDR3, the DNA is TGCGCCAGCAGCTTGGCGGCCGAGAACACCGGGGAGCTGTTTTTT. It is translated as CASSLAAENTGELFF.

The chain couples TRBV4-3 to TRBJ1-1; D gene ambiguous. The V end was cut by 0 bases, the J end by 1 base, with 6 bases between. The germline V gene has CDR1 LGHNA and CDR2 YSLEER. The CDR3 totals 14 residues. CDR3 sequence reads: CASSQDGRNTEAFF. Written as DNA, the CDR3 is TGCGCCAGCAGCCAAGATGGTCGGAACACTGAAGCTTTCTTT.

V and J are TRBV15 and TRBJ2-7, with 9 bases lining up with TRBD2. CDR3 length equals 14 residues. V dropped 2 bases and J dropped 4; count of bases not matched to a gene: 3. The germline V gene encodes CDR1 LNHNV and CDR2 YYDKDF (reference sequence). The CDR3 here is CATSRRRGGYEQYF. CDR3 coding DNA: TGTGCCACCAGCAGACGGCGGGGGGGTTACGAGCAGTACTTC. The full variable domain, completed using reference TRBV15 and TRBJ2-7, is DAMVIQNPRYQVTQFGKPVTLSCSQTLNHNVMYWYQQKSSQAPKLLFHYYDKDFNNEADTPDNFQSRRPNTSFCFLDIRSPGLGDTAMYLCATSRRRGGYEQYFGPGTRLTVT.

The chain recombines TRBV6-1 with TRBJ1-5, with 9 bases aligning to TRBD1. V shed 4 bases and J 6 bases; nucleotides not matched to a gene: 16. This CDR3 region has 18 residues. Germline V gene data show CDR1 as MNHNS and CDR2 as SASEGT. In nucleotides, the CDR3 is TGTGCCAGCAGTGTGACCCCACAGGGGGCGAGGGGCGGTCAGCCCCAGCATTTT. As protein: CASSVTPQGARGGQPQHF.

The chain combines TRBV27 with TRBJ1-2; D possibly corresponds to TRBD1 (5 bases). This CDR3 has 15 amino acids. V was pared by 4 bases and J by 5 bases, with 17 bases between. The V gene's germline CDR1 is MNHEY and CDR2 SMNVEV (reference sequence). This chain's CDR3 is CASSSTSGRSYGYTF. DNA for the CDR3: TGTGCCAGCAGTTCAACCTCAGGGAGATCGTATGGCTACACCTTC.

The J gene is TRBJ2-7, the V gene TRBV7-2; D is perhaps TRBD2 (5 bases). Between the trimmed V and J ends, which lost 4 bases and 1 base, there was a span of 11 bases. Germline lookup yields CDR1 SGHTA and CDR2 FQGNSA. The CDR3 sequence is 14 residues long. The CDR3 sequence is CASSSTGWSYEQYF. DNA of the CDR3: TGTGCCAGCAGCTCTACGGGGTGGTCCTACGAGCAGTACTTC.

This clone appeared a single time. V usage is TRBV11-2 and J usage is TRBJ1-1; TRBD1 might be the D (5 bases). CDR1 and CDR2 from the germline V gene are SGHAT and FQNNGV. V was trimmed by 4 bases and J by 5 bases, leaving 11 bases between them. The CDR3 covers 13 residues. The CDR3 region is CASSSRWGTEAFF. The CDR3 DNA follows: TGTGCCAGCAGCTCCAGGTGGGGGACTGAAGCTTTCTTT.

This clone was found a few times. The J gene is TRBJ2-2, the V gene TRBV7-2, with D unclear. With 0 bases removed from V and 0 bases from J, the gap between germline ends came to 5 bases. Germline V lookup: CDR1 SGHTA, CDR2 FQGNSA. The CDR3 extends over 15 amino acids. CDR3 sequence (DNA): TGTGCCAGCAGCTTAGCCGAGGCGAACACCGGGGAGCTGTTTTTT. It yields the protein CASSLAEANTGELFF.

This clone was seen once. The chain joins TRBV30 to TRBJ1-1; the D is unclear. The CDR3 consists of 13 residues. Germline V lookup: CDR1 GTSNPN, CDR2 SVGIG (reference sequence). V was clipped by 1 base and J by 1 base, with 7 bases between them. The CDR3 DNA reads TGTGCCTGGAGTGGACTGTCGAACACTGAAGCTTTCTTT. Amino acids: CAWSGLSNTEAFF.

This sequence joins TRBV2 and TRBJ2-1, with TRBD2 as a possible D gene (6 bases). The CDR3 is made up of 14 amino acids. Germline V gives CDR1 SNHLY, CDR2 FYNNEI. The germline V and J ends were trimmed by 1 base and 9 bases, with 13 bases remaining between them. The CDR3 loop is CASSEGLVSVEQFF. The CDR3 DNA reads TGTGCCAGCAGTGAAGGACTAGTCTCTGTTGAGCAGTTCTTC.

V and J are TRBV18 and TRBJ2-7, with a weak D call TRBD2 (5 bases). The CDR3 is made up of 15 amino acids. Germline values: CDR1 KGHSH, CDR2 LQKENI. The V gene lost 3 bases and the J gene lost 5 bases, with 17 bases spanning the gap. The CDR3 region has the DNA TGTGCCAGCTCACCTGCCGGAGGTGGTAATAACGAGCAGTACTTC. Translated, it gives CASSPAGGGNNEQYF.

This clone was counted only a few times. CDR3 amino acids: CAISVLGQGSSGELFF. The CDR3 DNA reads as TGTGCCATCAGTGTTCTGGGACAGGGTTCGTCCGGGGAGCTGTTTTTT. The rearrangement links TRBV10-3 to TRBJ2-2; 9 nucleotides line up with TRBD1. The ends lost 4 bases at V and 6 bases at J; junction bases unmatched: 9. The CDR3 is 16 residues long. Germline CDR1 is ENHRY and CDR2 is SYGVKD.

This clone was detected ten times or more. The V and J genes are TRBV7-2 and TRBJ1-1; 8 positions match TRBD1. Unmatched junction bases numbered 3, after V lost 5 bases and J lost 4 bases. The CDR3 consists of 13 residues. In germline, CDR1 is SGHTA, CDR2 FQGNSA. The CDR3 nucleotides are TGTGCCAGCAGCGCGGACAGGGTCACTGAAGCTTTCTTT. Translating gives CASSADRVTEAFF.

Here the CDR3 DNA reads TGTGCCAGCAGTGAAGCCCTGGGAGGGGGGTTTAACACCGGGGAGCTGTTTTTT. Translating it yields CASSEALGGGFNTGELFF. The V call is TRBV2, the J call TRBJ2-2; maybe TRBD2 (7 bases). CDR3 length: 18 amino acids. Germline V gene data show CDR1 as SNHLY and CDR2 as FYNNEI. V was trimmed by 0 bases and J by 2 bases, leaving 16 bases between them.